This note documents a single TCR beta chain sequence. Its antigen is undetermined. These data originate in a study of post-analysis software for immune sequencing data. The study, taken as a whole, reports: People with multiple sclerosis had a significantly lower normalized Chao1 diversity than controls did. Samples made in the same batch grouped tightly together by F measure.

The authors incorporated unique molecular identifiers into the TCR beta cDNA libraries. T cells numbering about 0.9 to 11 million gave rise to a few hundred thousand cDNA molecules. TCRdb re-called the PCR reads through MiXCR, storing one row per CDR3 protein. The table records some 800,000 distinct CDR3 sequences, roughly 50% of them present only once. Sequences were obtained from blood. This TCR was recovered from a girl aged 5-17 years with multiple sclerosis.

CDR3 sequence: CASSLLKETQYF. As DNA, the CDR3 is TGTGCCAGCAGCTTATTAAAAGAGACCCAGTACTTC. The rearrangement joins TRBV7-9 to TRBJ2-5; D is ambiguous. Germline CDR1 and CDR2: SEHNR and FQNEAQ (reference sequence). This CDR3 is built from 12 residues. Trimming shortened V by 2 bases and J by 3 bases, and 4 bases separated the two germline ends. Based on the CDR3 plus reference TRBV7-9 and TRBJ2-5, the full variable domain is DTGVSQNPRHKITKRGQNVTFRCDPISEHNRLYWYRQTLGQGPEFLTYFQNEAQLEKSRLLSDRFSAERPKGSFSTLEIQRTEQGDSAMYLCASSLLKETQYFGPGTRLLVL.